The present T cell receptor beta chain was sequenced within a study of CXCR3-negative and CXCR3-positive naive CD8 T cells. The length of the CDR3 is 14 residues. Germline lookup yields CDR1 MDHEN and CDR2 SYDVKM. The method, 5' RACE with UMI labels, was used to prepare the TRB cDNA libraries. TCRdb reprocessed the 5' RACE reads; each CDR3 protein has one entry and no DNA is given. Recorded for this sample: 40,000 to 55,000 distinct CDR3 sequences. This receptor was obtained from a human donor in good health. Some clones in this sample may be carry-over from other donors' samples. This sequence joins TRBV28 and TRBJ2-7; absent DNA, TCRdb's TRBD1 call cannot be checked. Sequencing was done on a sample of naive CXCR3- CD8+ T cells from blood. Subset specified: CD45RO-CCR7+CD27+CD95- naive CD8+ T cells lacking CXCR3 (TNR3-). CDR3 in amino acids: CASSYDGSPPEQHF. Variable domain in full (rest from reference TRBV28 and TRBJ2-7): DVKVTQSSRYLVKRTGEKVFLECVQDMDHENMFWYRQDPGLGLRLIYFSYDVKMKEKGDIPEGYSVSREKKERFSLILESASTNQTSMYLCASSYDGSPPEQHFGPGTRLTVT.